The 9 T cell receptor beta chains below were found in one sample sequenced in a study of post-analysis software for immune sequencing data. TCR beta cDNA libraries had unique molecular identifiers. TCRdb reanalysed the PCR reads using MiXCR and keeps one entry per CDR3 protein. The data hold hundreds of thousands of distinct CDR3 sequences, with around 40% observed a single time. Whole-study results and caveats: A handful of TRBV segments were significantly more frequent in patients than in controls. TRBV5-6, TRBV5-1 and TRBV20-1 were among these segments.

Antigens of these TCRs are unknown. Input material: blood. The origin of the receptors is a girl aged 10-17 years with multiple sclerosis.

This chain uses TRBV25-1 with TRBJ2-4; 8 nucleotides match TRBD1. Gene TRBJ2-7 matches the end of the DNA better, so the J call may be wrong. The germline V gene has CDR1 MGHDK and CDR2 SYGVNS. This CDR3 is built from 13 residues. The CDR3 sequence: CASSYPGGDEQYF. Written as DNA, the CDR3 is TGTGCCAGCAGTTATCCAGGGGGCGACGAGCAGTACTTC.

In its sample, this clonotype was seen a few times. This chain joins TRBV5-1 and TRBJ2-7; D perhaps matches TRBD1 (6 bases). Trimming removed 4 bases from V and 1 base from J, with 12 bases in between. Germline CDR1 SGHRS, CDR2 YFSETQ. This CDR3 region has 14 residues. CDR3 nucleotide sequence: TGCGCCAGCAGCCGGGACACGGTATCCTACGAGCAGTACTTC. Its translation: CASSRDTVSYEQYF.

The gene calls are TRBV4-1 and TRBJ2-1; the match to TRBD2 covers 12 bases. This CDR3 is built from 18 residues. V lost 4 bases and J lost 7; bases outside the gene matches: 14. Germline CDR1 and CDR2: MGHRA and YSYEKL. The CDR3 sequence is CASSPVLAGGPKGNEQFF. The DNA for the CDR3 is TGCGCCAGCAGCCCGGTCCTAGCGGGAGGGCCGAAGGGGAATGAGCAGTTCTTC.

The genes are TRBV28 and TRBJ2-1, with 9 bases aligning to TRBD2. Germline V gene sequence: CDR1 MDHEN, CDR2 SYDVKM. The trim removed 5 bases at V and 7 bases at J, leaving 9 bases unmatched. This CDR3 is 15 amino acids long. CDR3 bases: TGTGCCAGCAGTCCGGAAAATACTAGCGGGAATGAGCAGTTCTTC. Its protein is CASSPENTSGNEQFF.

The chain joins TRBV12-3 or TRBV12-4 to TRBJ2-1; TRBD2 aligns across 11 bases. The V segment lost 6 bases and the J segment 10 bases; nucleotides outside the gene matches: 11. The CDR3 runs 15 residues. CDR3 sequence reads: CASRIAGGPRREQFF. The CDR3, as DNA: TGTGCCAGCAGGATAGCGGGAGGGCCCCGACGGGAGCAGTTCTTC.

V is TRBV6-6 and J is TRBJ2-3; D is tentatively TRBD1 or TRBD2 (5 bases each). Trimming removed 0 bases at V and 6 bases at J, with 19 bases between. In germline, CDR1 is MNHNY, CDR2 SVGAGI (reference sequence). The CDR3 consists of 17 residues. The CDR3 loop reads CASSYSIGEWGMDTQYF. The CDR3 DNA follows: TGTGCCAGCAGTTACTCGATTGGGGAGTGGGGCATGGATACGCAGTATTTT.

This clonotype was counted between two and nine times. The chain couples TRBV28 to TRBJ1-2; TRBD1 might be the D (6 bases). CDR1 and CDR2 from the germline V gene are MDHEN and SYDVKM. The CDR3 runs 13 residues. Trimming shortened V by 4 bases and J by 7 bases, and 13 bases separated the two germline ends. CDR3 in amino acids: CASSSQGYGGYTF. The CDR3 coding sequence is TGTGCCAGCAGTTCCCAGGGGTACGGTGGCTACACCTTC.

This clonotype has a handful of counts. This chain links TRBV6-5 with TRBJ2-1, with D unresolved. The V and J ends lost 6 bases and 5 bases respectively, with 11 bases between them. This CDR3 is built from 13 residues. Germline CDR1 MNHEY, CDR2 SVGAGI. Here the CDR3 DNA reads TGTGCCAGCAGACCCCAACTCCACAATGAGCAGTTCTTC. Protein product: CASRPQLHNEQFF.

This clonotype occurred a few times. The chain links TRBV7-2 to TRBJ2-3, with a possible D match to TRBD1 (8 bases). Germline V gene lookup returns CDR1 SGHTA and CDR2 FQGNSA. The CDR3 length is 16 residues. The V gene lost 6 bases and the J gene lost 0 bases, with 16 bases spanning the gap. As DNA, the CDR3 is TGTGCCAGCAGTTCCAACAGGGGGGGAAGCACAGATACGCAGTATTTT. This codes for CASSSNRGGSTDTQYF.